This T cell receptor beta chain was captured in a study of cytomegalovirus exposure and HLA in healthy donors. V shed 3 bases and J shed 6 bases, with 14 bases lying between them. Germline-derived CDR1 and CDR2 are GTSNPN and SVGIG (reference sequence). This CDR3 contains 13 residues. Study observations and caveats: Some TCR beta chains (roughly 160 of them) were listed as cytomegalovirus-associated.

Primers included in the PCR were 60 Vbeta and 13 Jbeta primers. Sequenced by immunoSEQ multiplex PCR; TCRdb stores in-frame clones only, minus some. The table includes 100,000 to 150,000 clones, over 80% detected once. Note on this clone: What it binds is unknown.

The origin of this receptor is a man between 18 and 35 years old in good health and CMV-seropositive. Source material: PBMCs. The chain carries TRBV30 and TRBJ1-2, with D possibly being TRBD1 (6 bases). The CDR3 spells CAWSEQGMDGYTF. The CDR3 DNA sequence: TGTGCCTGGAGCGAACAGGGCATGGATGGCTACACCTTC.